These 17 T cell receptor beta chains share one sample of origin, sequenced in a study of B cell selection in AIRE deficiency. TCRdb keeps only in-frame clones here, not all; method: immunoSEQ multiplex PCR. The sample shows 20,000 to 30,000 clones, approximately 96% of them seen only once. Conventional CD4 T cells were sorted as CD4+CD127+ cells. The sample was CD4+CD127+ conventional T cells sorted from PBMCs. The receptors were gathered from a human donor in good health.

The rearrangement joins TRBV5-1 to TRBJ2-5; D unclear. V dropped 0 bases and J dropped 4 bases, with 10 bases sitting between them. Germline V lookup: CDR1 SGHRS, CDR2 YFSETQ. The CDR3 is 14 amino acids. The CDR3 DNA reads TGCGCCAGCAGCTTGGATAGGTCCGGAGAGACCCAGTACTTC. This encodes CASSLDRSGETQYF.

The genes are TRBV7-9 and TRBJ1-6; D gene unclear. Germline V lookup: CDR1 SEHNR, CDR2 FQNEAQ (reference sequence). Trimming took 4 bases from V and 0 from J, leaving 10 bases between them. This CDR3 region has 16 residues. The CDR3 spells CASSSGGSSYNSPLHF. CDR3 nucleotides: TGTGCCAGCAGCTCCGGAGGGAGCTCCTATAATTCACCCCTCCACTTT.

V is TRBV29-1 and J is TRBJ2-7; D not certain. Germline CDR1 is SQVTM and CDR2 is ANQGSEA. The CDR3 sequence is 14 residues long. V lost 4 bases, J lost 2 bases, and 15 bases lay in between. CDR3 in DNA: TGCAGCGTTGCAGGAAGGCTGCCTCCCTACGAGCAGTACTTC. Protein product: CSVAGRLPPYEQYF.

The genes are TRBV28 and TRBJ2-2; maybe TRBD1 (5 bases). CDR3 length: 14 residues. The germline V gene has CDR1 MDHEN and CDR2 SYDVKM. Trimming took off 9 bases at V and 0 bases at J, with 11 bases between the two ends. The chain's CDR3 is CASRKTANTGELFF. CDR3 DNA sequence: TGTGCCAGTCGAAAGACAGCGAACACCGGGGAGCTGTTTTTT.

The J gene is TRBJ2-3, the V gene TRBV29-1; weak D call: TRBD1 (6 bases). V was trimmed by 7 bases and J by 0 bases, leaving 17 bases between them. Germline-derived CDR1 and CDR2 are SQVTM and ANQGSEA. CDR3 length equals 15 residues. The CDR3 reads CSAQDRRFSTDTQYF. CDR3 coding DNA: TGCAGCGCCCAGGACAGACGCTTTAGCACAGATACGCAGTATTTT.

This sequence joins TRBV25-1 and TRBJ2-7; 14 nucleotides line up with TRBD2. Germline V gene data show CDR1 as MGHDK and CDR2 as SYGVNS. J lost 0 bases, V lost 6 bases, and 10 bases had no gene match. The CDR3 has 18 residues. The CDR3 nucleotides read TGTGCCAGCAGACCGACTAGCGGGAGGGAGACGAGCTCCTACGAGCAGTACTTC. Translating it yields CASRPTSGRETSSYEQYF.

This chain uses TRBV7-9 with TRBJ1-2, with 9 positions matching TRBD1. The V segment lost 5 bases and the J segment 4 bases; nucleotides outside the gene matches: 5. CDR1 and CDR2 from the germline V gene are SEHNR and FQNEAQ (reference sequence). The length of the CDR3 is 14 residues. CDR3 residues: CASSPTGGGYGYTF. The DNA of the CDR3 is TGTGCCAGCAGCCCGACAGGGGGAGGCTATGGCTACACCTTC.

CDR3 sequence reads: CASSLWTASNQPQHF. Written as DNA, the CDR3 is TGTGCCAGCAGCCTCTGGACAGCGAGCAATCAGCCCCAGCATTTT. The chain carries TRBV7-2 and TRBJ1-5; D may be TRBD1 (6 bases). CDR3 size: 15 residues. The ends were cut back, 5 bases at V and 1 base at J, with 12 bases in the middle. CDR1 is SGHTA, CDR2 FQGNSA, per germline.

This chain connects TRBV9 to TRBJ2-1; 7 nucleotides match TRBD2. The CDR3 spans 17 residues. V lost 4 bases, J lost 0 bases, and 10 bases stayed unmatched. Germline assignment: CDR1 SGDLS and CDR2 YYNGEE. The chain's CDR3 is CASSRFLAVSSYNEQFF. CDR3 coding DNA: TGTGCCAGCAGCCGATTCCTAGCGGTTAGCTCCTACAATGAGCAGTTCTTC.

This chain uses TRBV6-1 with TRBJ2-1; tentatively, D is TRBD1 (6 bases). The CDR3 has 11 amino acids. In germline, CDR1 is MNHNS, CDR2 SASEGT. The ends were cut back, 2 bases at V and 13 bases at J, with 9 bases in the middle. The CDR3 coding sequence is TGTGCCAGCAGTGAATTACAGGGTCAGTTCTTC. Its translation: CASSELQGQFF.

This chain uses TRBV7-6 with TRBJ2-3; the D is unclear. V was clipped by 1 base and J by 3 bases, with 5 bases between them. CDR3 length equals 13 residues. Germline lookup yields CDR1 SGHVS and CDR2 FNYEAQ. CDR3 sequence reads: CASSLEKTDTQYF. Here the CDR3 DNA reads TGTGCCAGCAGCTTAGAAAAGACAGATACGCAGTATTTT.

The chain uses TRBV7-2 and TRBJ1-3; no reliable D call. The CDR3 is made up of 14 amino acids. Germline lookup yields CDR1 SGHTA and CDR2 FQGNSA. Trimming pared 5 bases from V and 4 bases from J, leaving 12 bases between. The CDR3 nucleotides are TGTGCCAGCAGCCGCTCCCGTTCGGGAAACACCATATATTTT. Protein product: CASSRSRSGNTIYF.

The V and J genes are TRBV7-9 and TRBJ2-5; D not certain. Trimming cost V 2 bases and J 0 bases, with 7 bases left between them. There are 14 residues in the CDR3. Germline lookup yields CDR1 SEHNR and CDR2 FQNEAQ (reference sequence). CDR3 loop: CASSLLGNQETQYF. The CDR3 coding sequence is TGTGCCAGCAGCTTATTAGGCAACCAAGAGACCCAGTACTTC.

This clone was observed a few times. The chain joins TRBV4-3 to TRBJ1-3, with D unresolved. Looked up from germline, CDR1 is LGHNA and CDR2 is YSLEER. V was cut by 1 base and J by 2 bases, with 12 bases left in between. This CDR3 contains 16 residues. The CDR3 DNA follows: TGCGCCAGCAGCCAAGTTCATGGAGGGCCTGGAAACACCATATATTTT. Protein product: CASSQVHGGPGNTIYF.

The CDR3 region is CASSQGMIGSGSYEQYF. In DNA form, the CDR3 reads TGCGCCAGCAGCCAAGGTATGATAGGTAGCGGGAGCTACGAGCAGTACTTC. The chain carries TRBV4-3 and TRBJ2-7; TRBD2 agrees at 9 bases. V shed 1 base, J shed 3 bases, and the junction held 10 bases outside the gene matches. The germline V gene has CDR1 LGHNA and CDR2 YSLEER. This CDR3 has 17 residues.

The rearrangement uses TRBV4-1 and TRBJ2-7; 8 nucleotides line up with TRBD2. Germline V gene data show CDR1 as MGHRA and CDR2 as YSYEKL. Trimming took 2 bases from V and 4 from J; bases not matched to a gene: 10. The CDR3 consists of 16 residues. The CDR3 loop reads CASSQREVSGKYEQYF. CDR3 bases: TGCGCCAGCAGCCAAAGGGAGGTTAGCGGGAAGTACGAGCAGTACTTC.

The CDR3 bases are TGTGCCAGCAGTTTTGGGACAGCCGCCTATGGCTACACCTTC. Protein product: CASSFGTAAYGYTF. The chain has TRBV2 and TRBJ1-2; 7 nucleotides match TRBD1. The CDR3 covers 14 residues. V shed 5 bases, J shed 4 bases, and the junction held 7 bases outside the gene matches. The germline CDR1 and CDR2 sequences are SNHLY and FYNNEI. Together with reference TRBV2 and TRBJ1-2, the CDR3 gives the full variable domain: EPEVTQTPSHQVTQMGQEVILRCVPISNHLYFYWYRQILGQKVEFLVSFYNNEISEKSEIFDDQFSVERPDGSNFTLKIRSTKLEDSAMYFCASSFGTAAYGYTFGSGTRLTVV.